A single sample is the source of the 10 T cell receptor beta chains below, sequenced in a study of CD8 T cells in ankylosing spondylitis. In TCRdb, the 5' RACE reads were re-called with MiXCR into one record per CDR3 protein. The sample records 250,000 to 350,000 distinct CDR3 sequences, 15% to 20% being singletons. The sequenced sample consisted of blood, either unsorted or a sorted T cell fraction (not recorded which). These receptors all stem from a male donor with ankylosing spondylitis or in good health (not recorded which).

This clonotype was seen a handful of times. This rearrangement joins TRBV13 to TRBJ1-1; no definite D call. This CDR3 spans 15 amino acids. Per germline, CDR1 PRHDT and CDR2 FYEKMQ (reference sequence). Trimming cost V 2 bases and J 2 bases, with 12 bases left between them. The CDR3 here is CASSLPGSHNTEAFF. DNA of the CDR3: TGTGCCAGCAGCTTACCTGGCAGTCACAACACTGAAGCTTTCTTT. Supplemented by reference TRBV13 and TRBJ1-1, the full variable domain reads AAGVIQSPRHLIKEKRETATLKCYPIPRHDTVYWYQQGPGQDPQFLISFYEKMQSDKGSIPDRFSAQQFSDYHSELNMSSLELGDSALYFCASSLPGSHNTEAFFGQGTRLTVV.

This clonotype showed up just a few times. V usage is TRBV5-1 and J usage is TRBJ1-5; TRBD1 aligns across 9 bases. The V gene's germline CDR1 is SGHRS and CDR2 YFSETQ. This CDR3 has 14 residues. V shed 5 bases and J 5 bases; nucleotides not matched to a gene: 5. The CDR3 loop reads CASSHTGGDQPQHF. In DNA, the CDR3 is TGCGCCAGCAGTCATACAGGGGGCGATCAGCCCCAGCATTTT.

This clonotype was seen many times. V is TRBV5-1 and J is TRBJ2-5, with 8 positions matching TRBD1. Germline V gene lookup returns CDR1 SGHRS and CDR2 YFSETQ. The CDR3 runs to 15 residues. The ends lost 0 bases at V and 1 base at J; junction bases unmatched: 2. The chain's CDR3 is CASSLDRGSQETQYF. The CDR3 DNA reads as TGCGCCAGCAGCTTGGACAGGGGGTCCCAAGAGACCCAGTACTTC.

This clonotype was seen more than once but under ten times. The V and J genes are TRBV5-1 and TRBJ2-3; D is uncertain. Germline CDR1 SGHRS, CDR2 YFSETQ. The CDR3 runs 15 residues. V was trimmed by 3 bases and J by 0 bases, leaving 11 bases between them. The CDR3 region has the DNA TGCGCCAGCAGCTCCCCGGTGTCTAGCACAGATACGCAGTATTTT. It yields the protein CASSSPVSSTDTQYF.

This clonotype was seen a handful of times. The CDR3 sequence: CASSQVTGRNTEAFF. DNA of the CDR3: TGTGCCAGCAGCCAAGTGACGGGGAGGAACACTGAAGCTTTCTTT. The J gene is TRBJ1-1, the V gene TRBV4-2; D is ambiguous. Germline lookup yields CDR1 LGHNA and CDR2 YNFKEQ. The CDR3 is 15 amino acids. Trimming left V 1 base short and J 1 base short, with 10 bases between.

The chain couples TRBV27 to TRBJ2-5; possibly TRBD2 for D (5 bases). From germline, CDR1 is MNHEY and CDR2 SMNVEV (reference sequence). The CDR3 is 15 residues long. V was clipped by 5 bases and J by 4 bases, with 17 bases between them. This CDR3 is CASSRRVDRGETQYF. The CDR3 region has the DNA TGTGCCAGCAGTCGACGAGTCGATCGGGGAGAGACCCAGTACTTC.

This clonotype was seen many times. The chain is built from TRBV6-1 and TRBJ2-7, with 8 nucleotides matching TRBD2. Germline-derived CDR1 and CDR2 are MNHNS and SASEGT. V dropped 7 bases and J dropped 9; count of bases not matched to a gene: 14. The CDR3 sequence is 14 residues long. The CDR3, as DNA: TGTGCCAGCAAACTTGGGCGGGGGGACCGGGCGCAGTACGTC. This encodes CASKLGRGDRAQYV.

This clonotype was detected ten times or more. The J gene is TRBJ2-3, the V gene TRBV6-1; 10 bases align to TRBD2. The CDR3 has 15 amino acids. V was clipped by 5 bases and J by 4 bases; unmatched bases: 6. Germline V gene sequence: CDR1 MNHNS, CDR2 SASEGT. The CDR3 DNA reads TGTGCCAGCAGTAATCTAGCGGGAGCGGCAGATACGCAGTATTTT. Translating it yields CASSNLAGAADTQYF.

V gene TRBV20-1 combines with J gene TRBJ2-5; TRBD1 aligns across 7 bases. CDR1 and CDR2 from the germline V gene are DFQATT and SNEGSKA (reference sequence). The CDR3 spans 15 residues. V gave up 2 bases and J gave up 3 bases; unmatched junction bases: 9. Here the CDR3 reads CSARPDRDQKETQYF. The DNA for the CDR3 is TGCAGTGCTAGACCCGACAGGGACCAGAAAGAGACCCAGTACTTC.

V usage is TRBV6-1 and J usage is TRBJ2-2; TRBD2 agrees at 7 bases. This CDR3 has 15 amino acids. Unmatched junction bases numbered 11, after V lost 6 bases and J lost 7 bases. Germline-derived CDR1 and CDR2 are MNHNS and SASEGT. CDR3 nucleotide sequence: TGTGCCAGCAGCCACCAGGCGGGAGCTGGCGGGGAGCTGTTTTTT. Protein: CASSHQAGAGGELFF.